This TCR beta chain was found in a study of type 1 regulatory T cells. Study-wide context: An in vitro protocol generated T-allo10, a Tr1-enriched, alloantigen-specific CD4 T cell product.

Trimming cost V 4 bases and J 6 bases; bases outside gene matches: 7. The CDR3 spans 14 residues. Germline CDR1 and CDR2: SGHRS and YFSETQ. TCRdb re-analysed the reads in MiXCR, keeping a single row per CDR3 protein. The sample lists about 68,000 distinct CDR3 sequences, nearly 65% seen once, with around 7.6% in the top ten. T-allo10 cells from the graft donor were described as anergic, host-alloantigen-specific, and alloantigen-specific suppressors. This clonotype was seen many times. What it recognizes is unknown. V is TRBV5-1 and J is TRBJ2-3; 8 bases align to TRBD1. Material: cultured T cells, either the whole culture or a sorted T cell fraction (not recorded which). Subset of the sample: Tr1-enriched cell product generated in vitro against host alloantigens. The receptor's source is a human donor in good health. The chain's CDR3 is CASSPGGAGDTQYF. In DNA, the CDR3 is TGCGCCAGCAGCCCAGGGGGCGCCGGGGATACGCAGTATTTT.